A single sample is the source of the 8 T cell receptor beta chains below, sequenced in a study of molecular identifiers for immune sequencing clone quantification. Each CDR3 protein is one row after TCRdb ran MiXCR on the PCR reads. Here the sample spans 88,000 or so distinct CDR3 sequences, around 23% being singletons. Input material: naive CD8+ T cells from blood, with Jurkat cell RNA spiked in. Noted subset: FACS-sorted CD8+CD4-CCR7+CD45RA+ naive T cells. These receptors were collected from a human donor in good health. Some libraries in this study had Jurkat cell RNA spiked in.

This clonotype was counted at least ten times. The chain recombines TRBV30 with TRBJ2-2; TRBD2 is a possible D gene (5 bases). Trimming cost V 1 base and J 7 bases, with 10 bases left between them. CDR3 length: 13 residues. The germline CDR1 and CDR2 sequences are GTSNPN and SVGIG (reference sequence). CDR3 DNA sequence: TGTGCCTGGAGTGACCTAGCTTACGGGGAGCTGTTTTTT. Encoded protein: CAWSDLAYGELFF.

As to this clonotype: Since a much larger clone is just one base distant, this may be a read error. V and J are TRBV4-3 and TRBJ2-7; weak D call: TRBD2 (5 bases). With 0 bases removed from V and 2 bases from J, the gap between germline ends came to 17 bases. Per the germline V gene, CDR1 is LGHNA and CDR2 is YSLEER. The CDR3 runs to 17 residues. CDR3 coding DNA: TGCGCCAGCAGCCAAGAATCCGTAGTGGGAGAAGCCTACGAGCAGTACTTC. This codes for CASSQESVVGEAYEQYF.

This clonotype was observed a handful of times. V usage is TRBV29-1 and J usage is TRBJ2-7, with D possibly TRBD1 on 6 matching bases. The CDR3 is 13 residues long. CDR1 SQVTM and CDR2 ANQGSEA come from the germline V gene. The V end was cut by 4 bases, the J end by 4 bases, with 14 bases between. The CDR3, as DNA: TGCAGCGTTGGTGGGGGCAGTACTTACGAGCAGTACTTC. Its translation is CSVGGGSTYEQYF.

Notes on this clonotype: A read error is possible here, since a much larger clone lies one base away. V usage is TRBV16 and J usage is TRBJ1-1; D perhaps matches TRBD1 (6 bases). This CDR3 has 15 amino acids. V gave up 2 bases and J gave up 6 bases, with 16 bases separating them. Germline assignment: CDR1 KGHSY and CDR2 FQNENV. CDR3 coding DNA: TGTGCCAGCAGCCAACTTAGGAAGGGGGTTGCTGAAGCTTTCTTT. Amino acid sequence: CASSQLRKGVAEAFF.

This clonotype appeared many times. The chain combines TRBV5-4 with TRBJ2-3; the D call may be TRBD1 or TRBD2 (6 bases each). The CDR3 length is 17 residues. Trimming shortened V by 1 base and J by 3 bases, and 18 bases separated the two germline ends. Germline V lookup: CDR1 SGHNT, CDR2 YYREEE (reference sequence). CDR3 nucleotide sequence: TGTGCCAGCAGCTTGTATTACGGGGGCAGGGGTACAGATACGCAGTATTTT. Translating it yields CASSLYYGGRGTDTQYF.

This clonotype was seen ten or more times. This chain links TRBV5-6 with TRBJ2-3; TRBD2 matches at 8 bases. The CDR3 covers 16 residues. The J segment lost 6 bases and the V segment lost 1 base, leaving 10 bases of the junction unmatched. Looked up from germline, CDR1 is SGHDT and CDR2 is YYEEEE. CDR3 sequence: CASSLKISGMGDTQYF. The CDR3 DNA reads TGTGCCAGCAGCTTGAAAATTAGCGGGATGGGGGATACGCAGTATTTT. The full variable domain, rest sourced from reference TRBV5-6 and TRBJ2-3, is DAGVTQSPTHLIKTRGQQVTLRCSPKSGHDTVSWYQQALGQGPQFIFQYYEEEERQRGNFPDRFSGHQFPNYSSELNVNALLLGDSALYLCASSLKISGMGDTQYFGPGTRLTVL.

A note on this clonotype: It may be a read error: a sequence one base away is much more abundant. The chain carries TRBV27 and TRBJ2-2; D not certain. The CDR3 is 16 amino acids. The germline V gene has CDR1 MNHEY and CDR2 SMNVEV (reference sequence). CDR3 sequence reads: CVTATSQPLNTGELFF. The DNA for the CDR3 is TGTGTCACCGCAACGTCCCAGCCTTTGAACACCGGGGAGCTGTTTTTT.

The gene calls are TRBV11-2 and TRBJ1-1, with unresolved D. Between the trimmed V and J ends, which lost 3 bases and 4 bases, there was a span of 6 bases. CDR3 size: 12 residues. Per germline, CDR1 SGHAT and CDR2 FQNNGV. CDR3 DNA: TGTGCCAGCAGCTTGGGTATCACTGAAGCTTTCTTT. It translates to CASSLGITEAFF.